A single sample is the source of the 20 T cell receptor beta chains below, sequenced in a study of CD8 T cells in ankylosing spondylitis. TCRdb itself ran the 5' RACE reads through MiXCR, one entry per CDR3 protein. Of 150,000 to 200,000 distinct CDR3 sequences in the sample, under 35% were seen once. Sequenced: synovial fluid, either unsorted or a sorted T cell fraction (not recorded which). These receptors originate from a male donor with ankylosing spondylitis.

Ten or more counts support this clonotype. The rearrangement joins TRBV20-1 to TRBJ1-2; D is unclear. V gave up 4 bases and J gave up 3 bases, with 12 bases separating them. This CDR3 region has 13 residues. The V gene's germline CDR1 is DFQATT and CDR2 SNEGSKA (reference sequence). The CDR3 coding sequence is TGCAGTGCTAACCCGGGTTGGGACTATGGCTACACCTTC. Translated: CSANPGWDYGYTF.

This clonotype has just a few counts. The V call is TRBV24-1, the J call TRBJ1-5; possibly TRBD1 for D (5 bases). Germline CDR1 KGHDR, CDR2 SFDVKD. CDR3 length equals 13 residues. V was pared by 9 bases and J by 6 bases, with 14 bases between. The CDR3 loop is CATAGGTGQPQHF. The CDR3 DNA sequence: TGTGCCACCGCCGGAGGGACCGGTCAGCCCCAGCATTTT.

The genes are TRBV9 and TRBJ1-2; 12 nucleotides agree with TRBD1. The germline CDR1 and CDR2 sequences are SGDLS and YYNGEE. CDR3 length: 15 amino acids. With V trimmed by 3 bases and J by 4 bases, 4 bases remained unmatched. The CDR3 sequence: CASSAVGQGAYGYTF. For the CDR3, the DNA is TGTGCCAGCAGCGCCGTGGGACAGGGGGCCTATGGCTACACCTTC.

The CDR3 here is CATHSQGYNEQFF. The CDR3 DNA sequence: TGTGCCACTCACAGCCAAGGTTACAATGAGCAGTTCTTC. V usage is TRBV6-1 and J usage is TRBJ2-1; D is unresolved. V was clipped by 10 bases and J by 4 bases, with 14 bases between them. The CDR3 has 13 residues. The germline V gene encodes CDR1 MNHNS and CDR2 SASEGT.

With regard to this clonotype: One junction end disagrees with the germline gene, perhaps due to a read error. The rearrangement uses TRBV25-1 and TRBJ2-1; 11 positions match TRBD2. The CDR3 extends over 13 amino acids. Germline V lookup: CDR1 MGHDK, CDR2 SYGVNS. In nucleotides, the CDR3 is TGTGCCAGCAGTCTAGCGGGAGGCCATGAGCAGTCCTTC. Encoded protein: CASSLAGGHEQSF.

The CDR3 reads CASSRPPSGRAIYNEQFF. CDR3 coding DNA: TGTGCCAGCAGTAGGCCCCCTAGCGGGAGGGCCATCTACAATGAGCAGTTCTTC. This chain uses TRBV6-2 or TRBV6-3 with TRBJ2-1, with 12 bases aligning to TRBD2. This CDR3 is 18 amino acids long. Trimming cost V 5 bases and J 3 bases; bases outside gene matches: 11. Germline V gene sequence: CDR1 MNHEY, CDR2 SVGEGT.

The genes are TRBV12-3 or TRBV12-4 and TRBJ1-5, with 10 bases lining up with TRBD1. V lost 6 bases, J lost 11 bases, and 10 bases stayed unmatched. There are 14 residues in the CDR3. CDR3 sequence: CASSVGQGVASQHF. CDR3 sequence (DNA): TGTGCCAGCAGCGTCGGACAGGGGGTTGCGTCCCAGCATTTT.

The rearrangement joins TRBV20-1 to TRBJ1-1; 8 bases match TRBD1. Germline values: CDR1 DFQATT, CDR2 SNEGSKA (reference sequence). The CDR3 is 13 amino acids. With V trimmed by 6 bases and J by 1 base, 4 bases remained unmatched. CDR3 in amino acids: CSAPGQENTEAFF. For the CDR3, the DNA is TGCAGTGCACCGGGACAGGAGAACACTGAAGCTTTCTTT.

The chain recombines TRBV29-1 with TRBJ2-1; no firm D call. Between the trimmed V and J ends, which lost 2 bases and 0 bases, there was a span of 8 bases. This CDR3 contains 14 residues. Looked up from germline, CDR1 is SQVTM and CDR2 is ANQGSEA. The CDR3 here is CSVERKSSYNEQFF. CDR3 coding DNA: TGCAGCGTTGAACGGAAGAGCTCCTACAATGAGCAGTTCTTC.

The rearrangement links TRBV9 to TRBJ2-1; D possibly corresponds to TRBD2 (5 bases). The ends were cut back, 0 bases at V and 1 base at J, with 11 bases in the middle. The CDR3 consists of 16 residues. In germline, CDR1 is SGDLS, CDR2 YYNGEE. The CDR3 loop reads CASSVGAGASYNEQFF. CDR3 DNA sequence: TGTGCCAGCAGCGTAGGGGCGGGTGCTTCCTACAATGAGCAGTTCTTC.

This clonotype has a handful of counts. The chain couples TRBV7-2 to TRBJ1-6, with no clear D. Trimming left V 5 bases short and J 8 bases short, with 10 bases between. The CDR3 has 13 amino acids. Germline-derived CDR1 and CDR2 are SGHTA and FQGNSA. CDR3 sequence: CASSVLVDSPLHF. The CDR3 bases are TGTGCCAGCAGCGTACTTGTAGATTCACCCCTCCACTTT.

V gene TRBV30 combines with J gene TRBJ1-1, with D perhaps matching TRBD1 (6 bases). Germline V gives CDR1 GTSNPN, CDR2 SVGIG (reference sequence). Trimming left V 0 bases short and J 0 bases short, with 11 bases between. CDR3 size: 15 residues. The DNA for the CDR3 is TGTGCCTGGAGTGTGATAGGACAGTTGAACACTGAAGCTTTCTTT. Translated, it gives CAWSVIGQLNTEAFF.

The J gene is TRBJ2-7, the V gene TRBV12-3 or TRBV12-4; no reliable D call. The ends were cut back, 5 bases at V and 3 bases at J, with 11 bases in the middle. The CDR3 runs to 13 residues. Here the CDR3 reads CASSPAVFYEQYF. CDR3 coding DNA: TGTGCCAGCAGTCCGGCCGTCTTCTACGAGCAGTACTTC.

V usage is TRBV6-1 and J usage is TRBJ2-7, with TRBD2 matching 8 bases. CDR1 is MNHNS, CDR2 SASEGT, per germline. Germline trimming cut 1 base from V and 3 bases from J; bases unmatched to any gene: 5. The CDR3 covers 15 residues. The CDR3, as DNA: TGTGCCAGCAGTGAAGTCGGGGGGGGGTTCTACGAGCAGTACTTC. Amino acids: CASSEVGGGFYEQYF.

In its sample, this clonotype was seen many times. The J gene is TRBJ2-5, the V gene TRBV2; D call uncertain. CDR3 size: 13 residues. V lost 5 bases and J 5 bases, leaving 12 bases between the germline ends. In germline, CDR1 is SNHLY, CDR2 FYNNEI. In DNA form, the CDR3 reads TGTGCCAGCAGTAGGGCCCTTCGGGAGACCCAGTACTTC. Protein: CASSRALRETQYF.

The sample holds a few counts of this clonotype. This CDR3 reads CASSEATSSYEQYF. The CDR3, as DNA: TGTGCCAGCAGTGAAGCGACCAGCTCCTACGAGCAGTACTTC. The V and J genes are TRBV6-1 and TRBJ2-7; D uncertain. The V gene's germline CDR1 is MNHNS and CDR2 SASEGT. The CDR3 is 14 residues long. V was trimmed by 0 bases and J by 0 bases, leaving 6 bases between them.

This clonotype occurred a few times. V usage is TRBV4-2 and J usage is TRBJ1-2; 7 nucleotides agree with TRBD1. V was clipped by 0 bases and J by 3 bases; unmatched bases: 4. The V gene's germline CDR1 is LGHNA and CDR2 YNFKEQ. This CDR3 has 15 residues. In DNA, the CDR3 is TGTGCCAGCAGCCAAGATCCCGGGACAGACTATGGCTACACCTTC. Its protein product is CASSQDPGTDYGYTF.

This clonotype was recorded a few times. The rearrangement links TRBV2 to TRBJ1-1; D unresolved. The germline V gene has CDR1 SNHLY and CDR2 FYNNEI. Trimming took off 7 bases at V and 3 bases at J, with 12 bases between the two ends. The CDR3 covers 13 residues. This CDR3 reads CASTRRRDTEAFF. CDR3 DNA: TGTGCCAGCACCAGAAGGAGGGACACTGAAGCTTTCTTT.

This clonotype has ten or more counts. The J gene is TRBJ1-3, the V gene TRBV5-1; D gene uncertain. The length of the CDR3 is 14 residues. CDR1 is SGHRS and CDR2 is YFSETQ in the germline V gene. The V and J ends lost 4 bases and 0 bases respectively, with 8 bases between them. The CDR3 loop reads CASSTGSSGNTIYF. In DNA form, the CDR3 reads TGCGCCAGCAGCACGGGATCCTCTGGAAACACCATATATTTT.

By its share, this clonotype is medium-sized. This chain joins TRBV7-6 and TRBJ2-5; 10 nucleotides agree with TRBD2. The CDR3 extends over 19 amino acids. Germline CDR1 and CDR2: SGHVS and FNYEAQ. V shed 3 bases, J shed 0 bases, and the junction held 13 bases outside the gene matches. CDR3: CASSFTWASGGLYQETQYF. CDR3 coding DNA: TGTGCCAGCAGCTTCACCTGGGCTAGCGGGGGCCTCTACCAAGAGACCCAGTACTTC.